This T cell receptor beta chain was captured in a study of blood T cell repertoires in COVID-19. Losses at the gene ends were 7 bases for V and 4 bases for J; bases not matched to a gene: 6. The CDR3 has 13 amino acids. CDR1 is SNHLY, CDR2 FYNNEI, per germline. Measured with immunoSEQ multiplex PCR; TCRdb has only the in-frame clones, and not every one. The table has about 14,000 clones, around four fifths seen once. This clone came up a few times. This same CDR3 is encoded by further DNA sequences in the sample. The sequence came from a man aged 40-55 years with active or convalescent COVID-19. This chain links TRBV2 with TRBJ2-5; 7 nucleotides match TRBD1. Sequencing input: peripheral blood. The CDR3 DNA reads as TGTGCCAGCAATAAGGGGGCGGGAGAGACCCAGTACTTC. Translation gives CASNKGAGETQYF.